A selection of T cell receptor beta chains follows, all from one sample in a study of T cell responses to AZD1222 COVID-19 vaccine. Produced via immunoSEQ multiplex PCR; TCRdb's table is partial and in-frame only. The sample carries about 81,000 clones, around 85% recorded once. Material: peripheral blood, obtained 28 days after the second AZD1222 dose. These receptors originate from an adult who received the AZD1222 COVID-19 vaccine. Each CDR3 is given with its conserved first and last residue. Only part of the rows carry a size: once, few, many, or a class if the clone is expanded.

NA	TRBV5-8	TRBJ2-5	CASSQGSRLETQYF
few	TRBV3-1/TRBV3-2	TRBJ2-3	CASSQGRGEQYF
NA	TRBV10-1	TRBJ2-7	CASSESRSGDEQYF
NA	TRBV18	TRBJ2-1	CASSPPSGRGNEQFF
few	TRBV5-6	TRBJ2-7	CASSRDRINEQYF
few	TRBV6-2/TRBV6-3	TRBJ1-1	CASSSDPGVNTEAFF
NA	TRBV11-1	TRBJ2-1	CASSLTSDEQFF
once	TRBV6-5	TRBJ2-1	CASSLQGQGSGEQFF
NA	TRBV20-1	TRBJ2-7	CSARDSYEQYF
NA	TRBV6-6	TRBJ1-1	CASSLGVGGVVNTEAFF
NA	TRBV7-2	TRBJ2-1	CASSLASAGYNEQFF
NA	TRBV21-1	TRBJ2-7	CASSKEVARASGGPRYEQYF
NA	TRBV11-3	TRBJ1-3	CASSLVSGQDRSGNTIYF
NA	TRBV5-1	TRBJ2-3	CASSREDYALDTQYF
few	TRBV7-8	TRBJ2-7	CASSRGLAGADYEQYF
NA	TRBV7-8	TRBJ1-2	CASSLVADIGTSGYGYTF
NA	TRBV19	TRBJ2-7	CASSISRDSYEQYF
NA	TRBV2	TRBJ1-1	CASSRERTEAFF
NA	TRBV18	TRBJ1-3	CASSPETGTSGNTIYF
NA	TRBV18	TRBJ1-1	CASSLMNTEAFF
NA	TRBV6-7	TRBJ2-7	CASSLLAHEQYF
NA	TRBV9	TRBJ1-6	CASSVAAGYNSPLHF
NA	TRBV7-3	TRBJ2-2	CASSLQGGFDTGELFF
NA	TRBV27	TRBJ2-1	CASSPGTSGGNEQFF
NA	TRBV5-1	TRBJ2-3	CASSPVIAGTDTQYF
few	TRBV30	TRBJ2-7	CAWSVYPGQNPYEQYF
NA	TRBV7-9	TRBJ2-5	CASSLLLRGKETQYF
NA	TRBV27	TRBJ2-7	CASNRTSCVYEQYF
NA	TRBV27	TRBJ2-2	CASRPKRGQPNTGELFF
NA	TRBV10-3	TRBJ2-1	CAISVLAETYNEQFF
NA	TRBV5-1	TRBJ2-7	CASSLEGFNYEQYF
NA	TRBV30	TRBJ2-1	CAWSFFRGTGGFNEQFF
NA	TRBV2	TRBJ1-4	CASTKRGLGEKLFF
NA	TRBV7-3	TRBJ1-1	CASKYDSMNTEAFF
NA	TRBV5-6	TRBJ1-4	CASSRSSNEKLFF
NA	TRBV7-2	TRBJ2-1	CASSLQVLNEQFF
few	TRBV13	TRBJ1-4	CASSPSTTNEKLFF